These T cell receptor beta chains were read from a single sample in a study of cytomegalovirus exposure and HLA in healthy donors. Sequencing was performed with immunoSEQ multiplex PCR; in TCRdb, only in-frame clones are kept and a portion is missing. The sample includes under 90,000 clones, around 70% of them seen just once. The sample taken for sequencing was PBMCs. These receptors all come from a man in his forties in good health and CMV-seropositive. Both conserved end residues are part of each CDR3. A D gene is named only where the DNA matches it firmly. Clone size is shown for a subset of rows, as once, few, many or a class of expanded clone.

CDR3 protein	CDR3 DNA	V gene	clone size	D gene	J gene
CASNEQVGWQPQHF	TGTGCCAGCAACGAACAGGTCGGGTGGCAGCCCCAGCATTTT	TRBV5-8	-	-	TRBJ1-5
CASSLGGAGELFF	TGCGCCAGCAGCCTTGGGGGGGCCGGGGAGCTGTTTTTT	TRBV5-1	-	TRBD2	TRBJ2-2
CASSPSPFNEQFF	TGCGCCAGCAGCCCTAGCCCTTTCAATGAGCAGTTCTTC	TRBV4-1	-	-	TRBJ2-1
CASSYRDRGTYEQYF	TGTGCCAGTAGTTACAGGGACAGGGGGACCTACGAGCAGTACTTC	TRBV19	-	TRBD1	TRBJ2-7
CASSGTLTGELFF	TGTGCCAGTAGTGGGACTCTCACCGGGGAGCTGTTTTTT	TRBV19	few	-	TRBJ2-2
CAWRNRLNTEAFF	TGTGCCTGGAGGAACAGGTTGAACACTGAAGCTTTCTTT	TRBV30	-	-	TRBJ1-1
CASSSDILGGNTIYF	TGTGCCAGCAGCTCGGACATCCTGGGAGGAAACACCATATATTTT	TRBV5-5	few	-	TRBJ1-3
CATSQENQPQHF	TGTGCCACCAGCCAGGAAAATCAGCCCCAGCATTTT	TRBV15	few	-	TRBJ1-5
CASSLETGGQETQYF	TGTGCCAGCAGCCTAGAGACAGGGGGACAAGAGACCCAGTACTTC	TRBV4-2	-	TRBD1	TRBJ2-5
CASSEWGGTDTQYF	TGTGCCAGCAGTGAATGGGGGGGCACAGATACGCAGTATTTT	TRBV25-1	-	-	TRBJ2-3
CASSPGTGSDTQYF	TGCGCCAGCAGCCCTGGGACAGGGTCGGATACGCAGTATTTT	TRBV5-1	-	TRBD1	TRBJ2-3
CASSIWGDNQPQHF	TGTGCCAGTAGTATATGGGGGGACAATCAGCCCCAGCATTTT	TRBV19	-	-	TRBJ1-5
CASSYNDRQPQHF	TGTGCCAGCAGTTACAATGACAGACAGCCCCAGCATTTT	TRBV6-5	-	-	TRBJ1-5
CASSSGQTDTQYF	TGTGCCAGCAGCTCCGGACAGACAGATACGCAGTATTTT	TRBV7-2	-	-	TRBJ2-3
CASSARLDQETQYF	TGTGCCAGCAGCGCACGTCTAGACCAAGAGACCCAGTACTTC	TRBV9	-	-	TRBJ2-5
CASSESRQRTGGKDHTQYF	TGCGCCAGCAGTGAGTCAAGGCAGCGAACAGGTGGAAAAGACCATACGCAGTATTTT	TRBV10-1	-	-	TRBJ2-3
CASSLVQGGGTEAFF	TGCGCCAGCAGCTTGGTCCAGGGAGGGGGCACTGAAGCTTTCTTT	TRBV5-1	-	-	TRBJ1-1
CASSLRTSGSVLSSYNEQFF	TGTGCCAGCAGCCTCCGGACTAGCGGGAGTGTTTTAAGCTCCTACAATGAGCAGTTCTTC	TRBV9	-	TRBD2	TRBJ2-1
CASSGGRGEGDTQYF	TGTGCCAGCAGCGGAGGCCGGGGGGAAGGAGATACGCAGTATTTT	TRBV7-3	once	TRBD2	TRBJ2-3